This T cell receptor (beta chain) was obtained from a study of a mutant IDH1 vaccine in newly diagnosed glioma. Whole-study context: The study started vaccination 4-6 weeks after radiotherapy alone, or with temozolomide cycles.

Per the germline V gene, CDR1 is MDHEN and CDR2 is SYDVKM. The CDR3 is 16 residues long. Trimming pared 2 bases from V and 1 base from J, leaving 11 bases between. This sample's time point: week 23, last vaccination. Every single dose of the vaccine, 300 ug of mutant IDH1 20-mer peptide, came with topical imiquimod. About this clone itself: Antigen unknown.

Assay used: immunoSEQ multiplex PCR; TCRdb lists only in-frame clones, some missing. The profile covers 9,500 to 12,000 clones, with around 88% appearing a single time and roughly 4.8% taken by the ten largest. This specimen consisted of PBMCs, obtained from a glioma patient whose treatment included an IDH1 peptide vaccine. The V gene is TRBV28, the J gene TRBJ1-4; D is ambiguous. This clonotype was obtained from a woman in her 40s with glioma. Some clones in this sample may be carry-over from other donors' samples. The CDR3 DNA reads TGTGCCAGCAGTTTAGAGTTAGGGATAACTAATGAAAAACTGTTTTTT. Amino acids: CASSLELGITNEKLFF.